The 24 T cell receptor beta chains below were found in one sample sequenced in a study of blood T cell repertoires in COVID-19. Profiling relied on immunoSEQ multiplex PCR, and the TCRdb table lists in-frame clones only, not all of them. Seen here are about 250,000 clones, 88% observed once, and the top ten hold 1.3% to 1.5%. The sample taken for sequencing was peripheral blood. These receptors were obtained from a man at least 80 years old with acute or convalescent COVID-19.

In DNA form, the CDR3 reads TGTGCCAGCAGTCCATGGGGCGTTATGACAGGGGGCAAGCTTAGACTGTTTTTT. Protein: CASSPWGVMTGGKLRLFF. This chain uses TRBV7-6 with TRBJ1-4; the match to TRBD1 covers 10 bases. This CDR3 spans 18 amino acids. Germline V gene data show CDR1 as SGHVS and CDR2 as FNYEAQ. Losses at the gene ends were 6 bases for V and 13 bases for J; bases not matched to a gene: 23.

This rearrangement joins TRBV7-2 to TRBJ2-7; D call uncertain. The CDR3 totals 12 residues. Germline lookup yields CDR1 SGHTA and CDR2 FQGNSA. Trimming took off 1 base at V and 6 bases at J, with 7 bases between the two ends. In DNA form, the CDR3 reads TGTGCCAGCAGCTTAGTGTTCTCCGAGCAGTACTTC. Protein product: CASSLVFSEQYF.

The CDR3 bases are TGTGCCAGCAGTTTTGGCGGGAATGAAAAACTGTTTTTT. Protein: CASSFGGNEKLFF. The chain employs TRBV27 and TRBJ1-4, with D unresolved. Germline V lookup: CDR1 MNHEY, CDR2 SMNVEV (reference sequence). V lost 3 bases and J lost 5, with 7 bases in between. The length of the CDR3 is 13 residues.

The rearrangement uses TRBV9 and TRBJ1-1; no clear D. The CDR3 is 14 residues long. V lost 2 bases, J lost 5 bases, and 13 bases lay in between. Germline V gene data show CDR1 as SGDLS and CDR2 as YYNGEE. CDR3 sequence: CASSVLEGRTEAFF. The CDR3 DNA reads TGTGCCAGCAGCGTTCTAGAGGGCCGGACTGAAGCTTTCTTT.

The chain uses TRBV6-6 and TRBJ1-2, with 7 bases fitting TRBD1. CDR1 and CDR2 from the germline V gene are MNHNY and SVGAGI (reference sequence). This CDR3 contains 14 residues. V lost 2 bases, J lost 3 bases, and 3 bases stayed unmatched. CDR3 nucleotide sequence: TGTGCCAGCAGTTACCCTGGGACAGACTATGGCTACACCTTC. Translation: CASSYPGTDYGYTF.

The chain joins TRBV7-9 to TRBJ2-3; perhaps TRBD2 as D (5 bases). V gave up 4 bases and J gave up 4 bases, with 12 bases separating them. This CDR3 region has 14 residues. The germline gives CDR1 SEHNR, CDR2 FQNEAQ (reference sequence). For the CDR3, the DNA is TGTGCCAGCAGCTCCGGGGTAGCTGCAGATACGCAGTATTTT. Amino acids: CASSSGVAADTQYF.

The J gene is TRBJ1-1, the V gene TRBV19; D gene uncertain. The CDR3 has 15 amino acids. V was cut by 5 bases and J by 1 base, with 14 bases left in between. Per the germline V gene, CDR1 is LNHDA and CDR2 is SQIVND (reference sequence). The CDR3 nucleotides are TGTGCCAGTAGTCCTCGAGCGGGAAGGAACACTGAAGCTTTCTTT. The encoded protein is CASSPRAGRNTEAFF.

In this sample, this clone turned up a few times. This chain joins TRBV7-2 and TRBJ2-7; possible D gene TRBD2, 5 bases. V lost 0 bases and J lost 7, with 16 bases in between. CDR1 and CDR2 (germline): SGHTA, FQGNSA. The CDR3 consists of 15 residues. The CDR3 bases are TGTGCCAGCAGCTTAGCATCCAACACTCGAGGGGAGCAGTACTTC. It specifies CASSLASNTRGEQYF. Together with reference TRBV7-2 and TRBJ2-7, the CDR3 gives the full variable domain: GAGVSQSPSNKVTEKGKDVELRCDPISGHTALYWYRQSLGQGLEFLIYFQGNSAPDKSGLPSDRFSAERTGGSVSTLTIQRTQQEDSAVYLCASSLASNTRGEQYFGPGTRLTVT.

The chain carries TRBV3-1 (or the pseudogene TRBV3-2) and TRBJ2-1; D is perhaps TRBD1 (6 bases). The germline V and J ends were trimmed by 0 bases and 9 bases, with 12 bases remaining between them. Germline V gene data show CDR1 as LGHDT and CDR2 as YNNKEL (reference sequence). The CDR3 sequence is 14 residues long. CDR3 coding DNA: TGTGCCAGCAGCCAAGATCGCAGGGGAAGTGAGCAGTTCTTC. This gives the protein CASSQDRRGSEQFF.

The chain joins TRBV10-3 to TRBJ1-2; D remains ambiguous. V lost 0 bases, J lost 8 bases, and 19 bases lay in between. CDR1 ENHRY and CDR2 SYGVKD come from the germline V gene. The CDR3 has 16 residues. CDR3 protein: CAISESPPGLDTGYTF. The CDR3 nucleotides read TGTGCCATCAGTGAGTCCCCACCCGGACTTGATACGGGCTACACCTTC.

This chain joins TRBV3-1 (or the pseudogene TRBV3-2) and TRBJ1-2; D is possibly TRBD1 (6 bases). V was trimmed by 3 bases and J by 6 bases, leaving 17 bases between them. CDR3 size: 15 residues. Germline CDR1 LGHDT, CDR2 YNNKEL (reference sequence). The CDR3 region has the DNA TGTGCCAGCAGCCACATCCTCGACAGGCCCGATGGCTACACCTTC. This sequence encodes CASSHILDRPDGYTF.

V usage is TRBV6-5 and J usage is TRBJ1-1; TRBD1 might be the D (5 bases). This CDR3 spans 16 amino acids. Germline V CDR1 and CDR2: MNHEY, SVGAGI. V dropped 2 bases and J dropped 0 bases, with 13 bases sitting between them. The CDR3 here is CASSYGPGLMNTEAFF. In nucleotides, the CDR3 is TGTGCCAGCAGTTACGGGCCGGGACTGATGAACACTGAAGCTTTCTTT.

The chain joins TRBV28 to TRBJ1-4; D might be TRBD1 (5 bases). The CDR3 extends over 13 amino acids. CDR1 and CDR2 from the germline V gene are MDHEN and SYDVKM. The V end lost 7 bases, the J end lost 5 bases, and 11 bases lay between the germline ends. The CDR3 DNA reads as TGTGCCAGCACGGCGGCAGGGAATGAAAAACTGTTTTTT. It is translated as CASTAAGNEKLFF.

This chain links TRBV4-1 with TRBJ2-7; weak D call: TRBD1 (7 bases). The germline CDR1 and CDR2 sequences are MGHRA and YSYEKL. The CDR3 consists of 18 residues. Between the trimmed V and J ends, which lost 5 bases and 3 bases, there was a span of 26 bases. The CDR3 here is CASSYMIPDGGQFYEQYF. DNA of the CDR3: TGCGCCAGCAGCTATATGATACCCGACGGGGGACAGTTCTACGAGCAGTACTTC.

Here the CDR3 reads CASSLVPPIYEQYF. Here the CDR3 DNA reads TGTGCCAGCAGCTTAGTCCCACCTATATACGAGCAGTACTTC. The chain couples TRBV7-9 to TRBJ2-7; no clear D gene. Trimming removed 1 base from V and 4 bases from J, with 11 bases in between. Germline V lookup: CDR1 SEHNR, CDR2 FQNEAQ (reference sequence). The length of the CDR3 is 14 residues.

The J gene is TRBJ2-7, the V gene TRBV14; 9 bases align to TRBD1. This CDR3 region has 15 residues. Germline V CDR1 and CDR2: SGHDN, FVKESK. Germline trimming cut 4 bases from V and 2 bases from J; bases unmatched to any gene: 6. The CDR3 region is CASSLPGTGTYEQYF. The CDR3 nucleotides read TGTGCCAGCAGCCTTCCCGGGACAGGGACCTACGAGCAGTACTTC.

This clone was seen once. The genes are TRBV19 and TRBJ2-7; the match to TRBD2 covers 11 bases. CDR1 is LNHDA and CDR2 is SQIVND in the germline V gene (reference sequence). The CDR3 spans 15 residues. The J segment lost 0 bases and the V segment lost 5 bases, leaving 3 bases of the junction unmatched. The CDR3 nucleotides read TGTGCCAGTAGTTTAGCGGGAGGGCCCTCCTACGAGCAGTACTTC. Translating gives CASSLAGGPSYEQYF. Looking up the rest from reference TRBV19 and TRBJ2-7 gives the full variable domain: DGGITQSPKYLFRKEGQNVTLSCEQNLNHDAMYWYRQDPGQGLRLIYYSQIVNDFQKGDIAEGYSVSREKKESFPLTVTSAQKNPTAFYLCASSLAGGPSYEQYFGPGTRLTVT.

The CDR3 region is CASGQGEIEQFF. CDR3 nucleotide sequence: TGTGCCAGCGGACAGGGGGAGATTGAGCAGTTCTTC. The chain uses TRBV9 and TRBJ2-1; 10 bases line up with TRBD1. V gave up 7 bases and J gave up 9 bases; unmatched junction bases: 4. CDR1 and CDR2 from the germline V gene are SGDLS and YYNGEE. The CDR3 runs 12 residues.

In its sample, this clone was seen once. The chain couples TRBV19 to TRBJ1-6, with D hard to call. The CDR3 extends over 14 amino acids. CDR1 LNHDA and CDR2 SQIVND come from the germline V gene (reference sequence). V was trimmed by 5 bases and J by 7 bases, leaving 12 bases between them. This chain's CDR3 is CASSGGLENSPLHF. CDR3 nucleotides: TGTGCCAGTAGTGGCGGACTTGAGAATTCACCCCTCCACTTT.

A few counts support this clone. This CDR3 reads CASSSRDRLSYEQYF. CDR3 nucleotides: TGTGCCAGCAGCTCACGGGACAGGTTATCCTACGAGCAGTACTTC. The chain joins TRBV11-2 to TRBJ2-7, with 8 bases aligning to TRBD1. CDR3 length equals 15 residues. Germline loops: CDR1 SGHAT, CDR2 FQNNGV. J lost 1 base, V lost 4 bases, and 6 bases had no gene match.

This sequence joins TRBV7-8 and TRBJ2-1, with a weak D call TRBD2 (6 bases). Germline assignment: CDR1 SGHVS and CDR2 FQNEAQ. V was pared by 7 bases and J by 7 bases, with 20 bases between. The CDR3 covers 15 residues. The CDR3 DNA follows: TGTGCCAGCACACCCCATCCCCGGGACTTTAATGAGCAGTTCTTC. Its translation: CASTPHPRDFNEQFF.

The chain uses TRBV5-8 and TRBJ2-1, with TRBD1 as a possible D gene (5 bases). This CDR3 has 12 amino acids. V shed 2 bases and J shed 15 bases, with 15 bases lying between them. The germline CDR1 and CDR2 sequences are SGHTS and YDEGEE. Here the CDR3 reads CASSFRTGFRFF. CDR3 bases: TGTGCCAGCAGCTTTAGAACAGGATTTCGGTTCTTC.

The chain joins TRBV4-1 to TRBJ1-5; 8 bases agree with TRBD1. CDR1 and CDR2 (germline): MGHRA, YSYEKL. The CDR3 is 14 amino acids. V shed 5 bases and J 2 bases; nucleotides not matched to a gene: 2. CDR3 nucleotide sequence: TGCGCCAGCAGCTCGGACAGGGGCAATCAGCCCCAGCATTTT. It translates to CASSSDRGNQPQHF.

This clone occurred once. The chain joins TRBV19 to TRBJ1-1; perhaps TRBD1 as D (5 bases). CDR1 and CDR2 from the germline V gene are LNHDA and SQIVND (reference sequence). The CDR3 runs 17 residues. V shed 5 bases and J shed 1 base, with 20 bases lying between them. CDR3 nucleotide sequence: TGTGCCAGTAGTTTCCCCGCAGGTAGGAGGGGGAACACTGAAGCTTTCTTT. Its translation: CASSFPAGRRGNTEAFF.